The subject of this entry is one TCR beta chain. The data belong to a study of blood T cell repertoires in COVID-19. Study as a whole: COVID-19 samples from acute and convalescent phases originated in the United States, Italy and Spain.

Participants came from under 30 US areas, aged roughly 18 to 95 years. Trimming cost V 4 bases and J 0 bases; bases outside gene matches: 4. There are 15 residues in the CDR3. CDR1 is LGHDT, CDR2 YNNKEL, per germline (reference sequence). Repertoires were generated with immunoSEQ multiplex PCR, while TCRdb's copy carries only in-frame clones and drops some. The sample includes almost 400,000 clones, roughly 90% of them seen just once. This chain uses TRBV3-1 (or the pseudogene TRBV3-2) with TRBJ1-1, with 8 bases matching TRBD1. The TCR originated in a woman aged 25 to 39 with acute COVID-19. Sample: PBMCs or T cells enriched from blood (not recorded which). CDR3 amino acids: CASSRGQGMNTEAFF. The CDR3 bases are TGTGCCAGCAGCCGTGGACAGGGAATGAACACTGAAGCTTTCTTT.